Each of the 27 T cell receptor beta chains below was sequenced from the same sample in a study of T cell clonotyping in hematopoietic cell transplantation. Sequencing used immunoSEQ multiplex PCR; TCRdb keeps in-frame clones, though not all of them. The sample lists about 15,000 clones; 70% to 75% were seen once. Sequencing input: peripheral blood mononuclear cells. These TCRs come from a woman in her sixties or seventies in good health. Some clones in this sample may be carry-over from other donors' samples.

In its sample, this clone was seen a few times. This chain joins TRBV5-4 and TRBJ2-7; possibly TRBD1 for D (7 bases). The CDR3 is 14 amino acids. V gave up 3 bases and J gave up 4 bases, with 14 bases separating them. Germline V gene sequence: CDR1 SGHNT, CDR2 YYREEE (reference sequence). This CDR3 reads CASSSTGRIYEQYF. The CDR3 DNA sequence: TGTGCCAGCAGCTCGACAGGGAGGATATACGAGCAGTACTTC.

The chain recombines TRBV27 with TRBJ2-7; no firm D call. The CDR3 runs 13 residues. The V end lost 6 bases, the J end lost 6 bases, and 15 bases lay between the germline ends. The germline gives CDR1 MNHEY, CDR2 SMNVEV (reference sequence). The CDR3 coding sequence is TGTGCCAGCAGAACGGGTGGGCGCGGCGAGCAGTACTTC. This sequence encodes CASRTGGRGEQYF.

J is TRBJ1-5 and V is TRBV7-2; D is unclear. Trimming stripped 6 bases from V and 2 bases from J, with 14 bases between. This CDR3 is built from 15 residues. Germline CDR1 SGHTA, CDR2 FQGNSA. The CDR3 nucleotides read TGTGCCAGCAGACGTAGGGTGGATGGCAATCAGCCCCAGCATTTT. It specifies CASRRRVDGNQPQHF.

The chain employs TRBV6-1 and TRBJ1-1, with TRBD1 matching 7 bases. The CDR3 runs 13 residues. Germline trimming cut 6 bases from V and 8 bases from J; bases unmatched to any gene: 9. Germline-derived CDR1 and CDR2 are MNHNS and SASEGT. Here the CDR3 reads CASRDRDRQEAFF. The DNA for the CDR3 is TGTGCCAGCAGAGACAGGGACAGACAAGAAGCTTTCTTT.

V gene TRBV11-3 combines with J gene TRBJ2-2, with 9 nucleotides matching TRBD1. V shed 3 bases, J shed 7 bases, and the junction held 6 bases outside the gene matches. Germline lookup yields CDR1 SGHNT and CDR2 YENEEA. There are 15 residues in the CDR3. The CDR3: CASSLWTGDHGELFF. The CDR3 nucleotides are TGTGCCAGCAGCTTGTGGACAGGGGACCACGGGGAGCTGTTTTTT.

The rearrangement uses TRBV2 and TRBJ2-2; the D is unclear. The CDR3 totals 13 residues. Germline loops: CDR1 SNHLY, CDR2 FYNNEI. V shed 4 bases and J shed 1 base, with 4 bases lying between them. For the CDR3, the DNA is TGTGCCAGCAGTGGCGGGAACACCGGGGAGCTGTTTTTT. It yields the protein CASSGGNTGELFF.

The chain has TRBV28 and TRBJ2-5, with 8 bases fitting TRBD2. The CDR3 spans 16 residues. Germline CDR1 is MDHEN and CDR2 is SYDVKM. After removal of 3 bases from V and 2 bases from J, the junction contained 8 bases not matched to a gene. CDR3 loop: CASSFVAGTLQETQYF. CDR3 DNA: TGTGCCAGCAGTTTCGTAGCGGGGACCTTACAAGAGACCCAGTACTTC.

This clone was counted only a few times. J is TRBJ1-5 and V is TRBV7-2; D may be TRBD1 (6 bases). V was trimmed by 6 bases and J by 2 bases, leaving 17 bases between them. The CDR3 consists of 16 residues. CDR1 and CDR2 from the germline V gene are SGHTA and FQGNSA. For the CDR3, the DNA is TGTGCCAGCAGTAAAGGACAGCCCGTTGGCAATCAGCCCCAGCATTTT. Amino acids: CASSKGQPVGNQPQHF.

The chain couples TRBV5-1 to TRBJ2-7; TRBD1 is a possible D gene (6 bases). CDR3 length: 14 residues. The ends were cut back, 4 bases at V and 9 bases at J, with 20 bases in the middle. The V gene's germline CDR1 is SGHRS and CDR2 YFSETQ. The chain's CDR3 is CASSPRQDARGQYF. CDR3 DNA: TGCGCCAGCAGCCCTCGACAGGATGCACGGGGGCAGTACTTC.

In this sample, this clone turned up a few times. This chain links TRBV7-9 with TRBJ2-4, with D possibly being TRBD1 (5 bases). V lost 5 bases to trimming and J lost 7 bases, with 18 bases between them. CDR1 and CDR2 (germline): SEHNR, FQNEAQ (reference sequence). The CDR3 spans 15 residues. The CDR3 region is CASSPEGARQNIQYF. In DNA, the CDR3 is TGTGCCAGCAGCCCGGAAGGGGCCCGGCAGAACATTCAGTACTTC.

A single count supports this clone. The genes are TRBV29-1 and TRBJ1-1; D gene uncertain. There are 13 residues in the CDR3. Germline V gene lookup returns CDR1 SQVTM and CDR2 ANQGSEA. V lost 5 bases to trimming and J lost 6 bases, with 16 bases between them. CDR3 bases: TGCAGCGTTACTCTACAGCATCGCGCTGAAGCTTTCTTT. Its translation: CSVTLQHRAEAFF.

J is TRBJ1-2 and V is TRBV28; no firm D call. V was trimmed by 5 bases and J by 8 bases, leaving 18 bases between them. Germline lookup yields CDR1 MDHEN and CDR2 SYDVKM. This CDR3 spans 14 amino acids. Written as DNA, the CDR3 is TGTGCCAGCAGTCGGTACTCCACCGGGGAAGGCTACACCTTC. Its translation: CASSRYSTGEGYTF.

The gene calls are TRBV6-1 and TRBJ1-5; 8 bases fit TRBD1. Germline V gene data show CDR1 as MNHNS and CDR2 as SASEGT. CDR3 length: 15 residues. V shed 6 bases, J shed 8 bases, and the junction held 12 bases outside the gene matches. The CDR3 DNA sequence: TGTGCCAGCAGCTCGGAGGACAGGGCCGTTGAGCCCCAGCATTTT. It translates to CASSSEDRAVEPQHF.

V is TRBV5-6 and J is TRBJ1-2; D is unclear. CDR3 length: 14 residues. Germline V CDR1 and CDR2: SGHDT, YYEEEE. With 2 bases removed from V and 5 bases from J, the gap between germline ends came to 13 bases. The CDR3 bases are TGTGCCAGCAGCTTTGGGCAGAGGACTTATGGCTACACCTTC. It is translated as CASSFGQRTYGYTF.

This clone was counted a single time. The chain combines TRBV10-3 with TRBJ1-6, with D unclear. Germline CDR1 reads ENHRY; CDR2 reads SYGVKD. This CDR3 is 17 amino acids long. The V end lost 0 bases, the J end lost 0 bases, and 9 bases lay between the germline ends. The CDR3 reads CAISESEESSYNSPLHF. The CDR3 coding sequence is TGTGCCATCAGTGAGTCAGAGGAGAGCTCCTATAATTCACCCCTCCACTTT.

The rearrangement uses TRBV9 and TRBJ2-7; no firm D call. From germline, CDR1 is SGDLS and CDR2 YYNGEE. The V end was cut by 4 bases, the J end by 4 bases, with 12 bases between. This CDR3 region has 13 residues. The CDR3 loop reads CASSPNLGYEQYF. The CDR3 DNA follows: TGTGCCAGCAGCCCCAACCTAGGGTACGAGCAGTACTTC. Drawing the rest from reference TRBV9 and TRBJ2-7, the complete variable domain is DSGVTQTPKHLITATGQRVTLRCSPRSGDLSVYWYQQSLDQGLQFLIQYYNGEERAKGNILERFSAQQFPDLHSELNLSSLELGDSALYFCASSPNLGYEQYFGPGTRLTVT.

The rearrangement uses TRBV9 and TRBJ2-7, with 7 bases matching TRBD1. V shed 0 bases, J shed 3 bases, and the junction held 6 bases outside the gene matches. The CDR3 runs to 15 residues. The germline CDR1 and CDR2 sequences are SGDLS and YYNGEE. The CDR3 here is CASSVDLAGGYEQYF. The CDR3 nucleotides are TGTGCCAGCAGCGTAGATTTGGCAGGGGGCTACGAGCAGTACTTC.

The V gene is TRBV5-1, the J gene TRBJ2-2, with 14 nucleotides matching TRBD2. V was clipped by 3 bases and J by 4 bases; unmatched bases: 8. Germline V gene sequence: CDR1 SGHRS, CDR2 YFSETQ. CDR3 length: 18 amino acids. The CDR3: CASSSGRGTSGSTGELFF. The CDR3 DNA reads as TGCGCCAGCAGCTCGGGAAGAGGGACTAGCGGGAGCACCGGGGAGCTGTTTTTT.

V usage is TRBV30 and J usage is TRBJ2-1, with TRBD2 identical over 8 bases. Germline V gene lookup returns CDR1 GTSNPN and CDR2 SVGIG (reference sequence). Germline trimming cut 7 bases from V and 9 bases from J; bases unmatched to any gene: 11. The CDR3 loop spans 13 amino acids. CDR3 protein: CASAGGRWGEQFF. Here the CDR3 DNA reads TGTGCCTCGGCGGGGGGCCGGTGGGGTGAGCAGTTCTTC.

V gene TRBV5-1 combines with J gene TRBJ1-1; 12 bases are a match to TRBD1. Germline trimming cut 4 bases from V and 3 bases from J; bases unmatched to any gene: 4. The CDR3 consists of 15 residues. The V gene's germline CDR1 is SGHRS and CDR2 YFSETQ. CDR3: CASSRGQGAYTEAFF. For the CDR3, the DNA is TGCGCCAGCAGCCGGGGACAGGGGGCCTACACTGAAGCTTTCTTT.

In its sample, this clone ranks as medium-sized. J is TRBJ2-7 and V is TRBV4-3; D gene unclear. In germline, CDR1 is LGHNA, CDR2 YSLEER. This CDR3 has 15 residues. Trimming took 4 bases from V and 0 from J, leaving 13 bases between them. The CDR3 sequence: CASSPLDGSSYEQYF. DNA of the CDR3: TGCGCCAGCAGCCCCCTGGACGGTAGCTCCTACGAGCAGTACTTC.

The rearrangement uses TRBV7-9 and TRBJ2-5; 14 bases are shared with TRBD2. CDR3 length: 18 residues. V gave up 3 bases and J gave up 5 bases; unmatched junction bases: 11. Germline-derived CDR1 and CDR2 are SEHNR and FQNEAQ (reference sequence). In DNA, the CDR3 is TGTGCCAGCAGCTTTGGTATTTCGACTAGCGGGGGGGGCGAGACCCAGTACTTC. Its translation: CASSFGISTSGGGETQYF. The full variable domain, its missing parts supplied by reference TRBV7-9 and TRBJ2-5, is DTGVSQNPRHKITKRGQNVTFRCDPISEHNRLYWYRQTLGQGPEFLTYFQNEAQLEKSRLLSDRFSAERPKGSFSTLEIQRTEQGDSAMYLCASSFGISTSGGGETQYFGPGTRLLVL.

The V call is TRBV29-1, the J call TRBJ1-1, with 7 bases matching TRBD1. The CDR3 is 12 residues long. From germline, CDR1 is SQVTM and CDR2 ANQGSEA. V shed 4 bases, J shed 2 bases, and the junction held 1 base outside the gene matches. This CDR3 is CSVGQGNTEAFF. CDR3 sequence (DNA): TGCAGCGTTGGACAGGGAAACACTGAAGCTTTCTTT.

The sample holds one count of this clone. The J gene is TRBJ1-6, the V gene TRBV9; 7 bases map to TRBD1. Per germline, CDR1 SGDLS and CDR2 YYNGEE. The CDR3 sequence is 15 residues long. Trimming took 3 bases from V and 5 from J; bases not matched to a gene: 5. As DNA, the CDR3 is TGTGCCAGCAGCGCCAGGGGGAATCATAATTCACCCCTCCACTTT. It encodes CASSARGNHNSPLHF.

V gene TRBV7-8 combines with J gene TRBJ2-7, with 7 positions matching TRBD2. J was trimmed by 1 base and V by 10 bases; bases with no gene match: 4. In germline, CDR1 is SGHVS, CDR2 FQNEAQ. This CDR3 comprises 12 residues. CDR3 bases: TGTGCCACCACTAGCGCGTCCTACGAGCAGTACTTC. As protein: CATTSASYEQYF.

By share of the sample, this clone is medium-sized. The chain has TRBV2 and TRBJ1-1; D call uncertain. Per germline, CDR1 SNHLY and CDR2 FYNNEI. The CDR3 has 14 residues. The germline V and J ends were trimmed by 4 bases and 1 base, with 10 bases remaining between them. The CDR3: CASSVGVRNTEAFF. Here the CDR3 DNA reads TGTGCCAGCAGTGTCGGGGTAAGGAACACTGAAGCTTTCTTT.

The chain links TRBV14 to TRBJ1-1; D perhaps matches TRBD1 (5 bases). The germline V gene encodes CDR1 SGHDN and CDR2 FVKESK. CDR3 size: 16 residues. Trimming stripped 1 base from V and 0 bases from J, with 12 bases between. The CDR3 region is CASSQGNQGLNTEAFF. The CDR3 DNA sequence: TGTGCCAGCAGCCAAGGGAACCAGGGACTGAACACTGAAGCTTTCTTT.